This T cell receptor (beta chain) is drawn from a study of T cell clones after liver transplantation. The wider study: Third-party-reactive TCRbeta sequences from pre-transplant mixed lymphocyte reactions served as antigen-independent comparators. Study-level findings and limits: Low donor cell numbers restricted donor-reactive repertoire measurement in a couple of subjects. Donor-reactive sequences fell more than third party-reactive ones, suggesting partial deletion.

Remarks on this clone: Its antigen is unknown.

The data were produced by immunoSEQ multiplex PCR, yet TCRdb's version contains in-frame clones alone and is incomplete. The data contain fewer than 65,000 clones, 70% to 75% of them seen just once; the ten biggest clones take up about 9.7%. The TCR sequence derives from a human patient who received a liver transplant. Among the T cells, some may be from the graft donor. The sequencing here drew on CD4+ T cells from blood, taken at the 22-month timepoint.

The DNA of the CDR3 is TGTGCCAGCAGCCCGTCAACAGGACAGGGCCCCGGGGAGCTGTTTTTT. Translating it yields CASSPSTGQGPGELFF. The chain recombines TRBV4-2 with TRBJ2-2, with 8 bases aligning to TRBD1. The CDR3 length is 16 residues. The germline V gene has CDR1 LGHNA and CDR2 YNFKEQ. V dropped 4 bases and J dropped 6; count of bases not matched to a gene: 10.